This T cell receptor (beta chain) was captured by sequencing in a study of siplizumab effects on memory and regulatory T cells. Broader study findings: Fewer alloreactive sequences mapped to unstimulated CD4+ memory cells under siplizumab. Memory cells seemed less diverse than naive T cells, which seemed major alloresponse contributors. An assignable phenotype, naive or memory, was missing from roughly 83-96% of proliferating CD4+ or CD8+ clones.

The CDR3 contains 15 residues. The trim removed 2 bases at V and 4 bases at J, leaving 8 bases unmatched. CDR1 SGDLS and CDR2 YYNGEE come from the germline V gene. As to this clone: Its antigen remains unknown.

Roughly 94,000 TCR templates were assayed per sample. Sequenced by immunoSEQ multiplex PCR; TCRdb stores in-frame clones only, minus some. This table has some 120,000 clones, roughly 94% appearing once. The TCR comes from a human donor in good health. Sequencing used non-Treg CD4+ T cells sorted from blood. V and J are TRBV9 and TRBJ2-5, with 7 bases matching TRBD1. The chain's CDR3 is CASSVLTGVVETQYF. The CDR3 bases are TGTGCCAGCAGCGTCCTAACAGGGGTGGTAGAGACCCAGTACTTC.